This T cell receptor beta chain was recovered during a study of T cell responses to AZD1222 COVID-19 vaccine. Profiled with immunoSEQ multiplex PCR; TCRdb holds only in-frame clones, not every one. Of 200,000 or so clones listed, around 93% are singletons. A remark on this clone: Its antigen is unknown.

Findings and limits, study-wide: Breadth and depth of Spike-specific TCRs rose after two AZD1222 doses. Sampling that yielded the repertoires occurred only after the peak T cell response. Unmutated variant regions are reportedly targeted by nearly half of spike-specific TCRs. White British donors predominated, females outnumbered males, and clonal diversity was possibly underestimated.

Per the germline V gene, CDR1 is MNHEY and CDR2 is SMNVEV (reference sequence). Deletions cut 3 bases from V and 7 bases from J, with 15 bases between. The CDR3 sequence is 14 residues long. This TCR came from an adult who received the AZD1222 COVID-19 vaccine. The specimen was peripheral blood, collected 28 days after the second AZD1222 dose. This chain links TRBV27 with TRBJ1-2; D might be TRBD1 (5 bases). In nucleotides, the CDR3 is TGTGCCAGCAGTTTTCTCGGGGACCCGGGTGGCTACACCTTC. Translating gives CASSFLGDPGGYTF.